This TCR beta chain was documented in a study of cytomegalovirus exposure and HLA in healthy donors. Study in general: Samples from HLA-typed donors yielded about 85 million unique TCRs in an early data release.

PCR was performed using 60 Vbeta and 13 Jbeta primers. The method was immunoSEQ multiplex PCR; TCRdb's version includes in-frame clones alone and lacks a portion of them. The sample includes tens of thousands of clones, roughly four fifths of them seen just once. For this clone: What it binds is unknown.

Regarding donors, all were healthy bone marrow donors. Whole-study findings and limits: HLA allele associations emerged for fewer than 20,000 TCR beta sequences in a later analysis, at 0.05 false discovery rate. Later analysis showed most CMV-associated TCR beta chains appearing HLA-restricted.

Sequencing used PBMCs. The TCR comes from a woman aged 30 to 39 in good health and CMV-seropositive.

The CDR3 region is CASSLITGTGTSGNTIYF. CDR3 coding DNA: TGTGCCAGCAGCCTTATTACCGGGACTGGAACCTCTGGAAACACCATATATTTT. The chain employs TRBV7-2 and TRBJ1-3; maybe TRBD1 (5 bases). The CDR3 extends over 18 amino acids. CDR1 SGHTA and CDR2 FQGNSA come from the germline V gene. V lost 5 bases and J lost 0, with 20 bases in between. Complete variable domain (other parts from reference TRBV7-2 and TRBJ1-3): GAGVSQSPSNKVTEKGKDVELRCDPISGHTALYWYRQSLGQGLEFLIYFQGNSAPDKSGLPSDRFSAERTGGSVSTLTIQRTQQEDSAVYLCASSLITGTGTSGNTIYFGEGSWLTVV.